This TCR beta chain stems from a study of technical replicates of blood from a handful of donors. Repertoires were generated with immunoSEQ multiplex PCR, while TCRdb's copy carries only in-frame clones and drops some. The sample consists of about 95,000 clones, 85% to 95% of them appearing once. CDR3 length: 14 amino acids. CDR1 and CDR2 (germline): GTSNPN, SVGIG (reference sequence). Unmatched junction bases numbered 6, after V lost 5 bases and J lost 3 bases. The sequenced sample was T cells isolated from PBMCs. This sequence originates from a human donor in good health. The rearrangement uses TRBV30 and TRBJ1-3, with 8 bases matching TRBD1. As DNA, the CDR3 is TGTGCCTGGGAGACAGGGACAGGTGGAAACACCATATATTTT. Protein: CAWETGTGGNTIYF.